A selection of T cell receptor beta chains follows, all from one sample in a study of preoperative IRX-2 immunotherapy in early breast cancer. TCRdb's table, derived via immunoSEQ multiplex PCR, lists solely in-frame clones and lacks some. The sample gives under 35,000 clones, roughly four fifths of which show up once; about 3.3% is in the top ten. This sample was obtained from a patient treated with IRX-2 immunotherapy. The receptor source for this set is a human donor with breast cancer. Each CDR3 is given with its conserved first and last residue. A D gene is named only where the DNA matches it firmly. For some rows the clone size is stated as once, few or many, or as a class when expanded; others skip it.

V gene: TRBV11-3; J gene: TRBJ2-1; D gene: .; clone size: .; CDR3 DNA: TGTGCCAGCAGCTTCCGGGGCCGGGAGAATAGGAATGAGCAGTTCTTC; CDR3 protein: CASSFRGRENRNEQFF
V gene: TRBV6-8; J gene: TRBJ2-5; D gene: TRBD2; clone size: .; CDR3 DNA: TGTGCCAGCAGTTACGGGGGAGTAGCGGGAGGGCCTGGGGAGACCCAGTACTTC; CDR3 protein: CASSYGGVAGGPGETQYF
V gene: TRBV19; J gene: TRBJ2-2; D gene: .; clone size: .; CDR3 DNA: TGTGCCAGCAAACGTCAGGTTTTTAACACCGGGGAGCTGTTTTTT; CDR3 protein: CASKRQVFNTGELFF
V gene: TRBV6-8; J gene: TRBJ2-1; D gene: .; clone size: large; CDR3 DNA: TGTGCCAGCAGCCACCCGGGGGCAGCTATCCTTTACAATGAGCAGTTCTTC; CDR3 protein: CASSHPGAAILYNEQFF
V gene: TRBV7-4; J gene: TRBJ1-1; D gene: .; clone size: .; CDR3 DNA: TGTGCCAGCAGCTTAGGAGCCCACACTGAAGCTTTCTTT; CDR3 protein: CASSLGAHTEAFF
V gene: TRBV7-6; J gene: TRBJ2-2; D gene: TRBD2; clone size: .; CDR3 DNA: TGTGCCAGCAGCTTGACTAGCGGGAGGGCCTCTAACACCGGGGAGCTGTTTTTT; CDR3 protein: CASSLTSGRASNTGELFF
V gene: TRBV28; J gene: TRBJ1-2; D gene: .; clone size: .; CDR3 DNA: TGTGCCAGCAGTTTGCCAAGGACAGTCGGGTATGGCTACACCTTC; CDR3 protein: CASSLPRTVGYGYTF
V gene: TRBV6-8; J gene: TRBJ2-1; D gene: TRBD2; clone size: .; CDR3 DNA: TGTGCCATCAGTACGACTAGCCAAGAGCAGTTCTTC; CDR3 protein: CAISTTSQEQFF
V gene: TRBV6-8; J gene: TRBJ1-5; D gene: .; clone size: .; CDR3 DNA: TGTGCCAGCAGTACCTACAGAGCTAATAGCAATCAGCCCCAGCATTTT; CDR3 protein: CASSTYRANSNQPQHF
V gene: TRBV6-8; J gene: TRBJ1-5; D gene: TRBD1; clone size: .; CDR3 DNA: TGTGCCAGCAGCCAGGGGGGGGGTCAGCCCCAGCATTTT; CDR3 protein: CASSQGGGQPQHF
V gene: TRBV4-1; J gene: TRBJ2-2; D gene: TRBD2; clone size: once; CDR3 DNA: TGCGCCAGCAGCCAAGCGGGAGGGCCGGGAGGGGAGCTGTTTTTT; CDR3 protein: CASSQAGGPGGELFF
V gene: TRBV29-1; J gene: TRBJ2-5; D gene: .; clone size: .; CDR3 DNA: TGCAGCGCGAGCCAGGGCCCCATTTGGGAGACCCAGTACTTC; CDR3 protein: CSASQGPIWETQYF
V gene: TRBV7-1; J gene: TRBJ2-3; D gene: .; clone size: .; CDR3 DNA: TGTGCCAGCAGCTGGGGCCGAGGGGATACGCAGTATTTT; CDR3 protein: CASSWGRGDTQYF
V gene: TRBV7-5; J gene: TRBJ2-3; D gene: .; clone size: .; CDR3 DNA: TGTGCCAGCAGCCCCCGGACCAGGTCTGATACGCAGTATTTT; CDR3 protein: CASSPRTRSDTQYF
V gene: TRBV6-4; J gene: TRBJ2-1; D gene: TRBD2; clone size: once; CDR3 DNA: TGTGCCATCAGTGGGAGCGTAGCGGGGCCTTCCTACAATGAGCAGTTCTTC; CDR3 protein: CAISGSVAGPSYNEQFF
V gene: TRBV11-3; J gene: TRBJ2-1; D gene: TRBD2; clone size: once; CDR3 DNA: TGTGCCAGCAGCCCCCGTCTAGCGGGATTCGATGAGCAGTTCTTC; CDR3 protein: CASSPRLAGFDEQFF
V gene: TRBV11-3; J gene: TRBJ2-3; D gene: .; clone size: .; CDR3 DNA: TGTGCCAGCAGCAAAGAAAGGGAAGGTACAGATACGCAGTATTTT; CDR3 protein: CASSKEREGTDTQYF
V gene: TRBV12-5; J gene: TRBJ2-7; D gene: .; clone size: .; CDR3 DNA: TGTGCCAGCCAACAGGGGGGGACTAGCCGCCACGAGCAGTACTTC; CDR3 protein: CASQQGGTSRHEQYF
V gene: TRBV5-1; J gene: TRBJ2-1; D gene: TRBD2; clone size: .; CDR3 DNA: TGCGCCAGCAGCTTCTATAGCGGGGCCTCCGATGAGCAGTTCTTC; CDR3 protein: CASSFYSGASDEQFF
V gene: TRBV11-3; J gene: TRBJ2-7; D gene: TRBD1; clone size: .; CDR3 DNA: TGTGCCAGCAGCTTATCAGGGACAGCCTACGAGCAGTACTTC; CDR3 protein: CASSLSGTAYEQYF
V gene: TRBV4-1; J gene: TRBJ1-5; D gene: TRBD1; clone size: .; CDR3 DNA: TGCGCCAGCAGCCCCGGTTCAGGGGGCGCGACTCAGCCCCAGCATTTT; CDR3 protein: CASSPGSGGATQPQHF
V gene: TRBV15; J gene: TRBJ1-5; D gene: .; clone size: .; CDR3 DNA: TGTGCCACCAGCAGAGATTTTAGGCATCAGCCCCAGCATTTT; CDR3 protein: CATSRDFRHQPQHF
V gene: TRBV7-1; J gene: TRBJ2-7; D gene: TRBD2; clone size: .; CDR3 DNA: TGTGCCAGCAGCTTAGACCCAACTAGCGAAAAGCAGTACTTC; CDR3 protein: CASSLDPTSEKQYF
V gene: TRBV6-8; J gene: TRBJ2-7; D gene: .; clone size: .; CDR3 DNA: TGTGCCAGCAGCGGGGCAGGGAAGCTGGACGAGCAGTACTTC; CDR3 protein: CASSGAGKLDEQYF
V gene: TRBV19; J gene: TRBJ2-7; D gene: TRBD1; clone size: .; CDR3 DNA: TGTGCCAGTAGATCCCGGGACAGGGGGTACGAGCAGTACTTC; CDR3 protein: CASRSRDRGYEQYF
V gene: TRBV18; J gene: TRBJ1-1; D gene: .; clone size: .; CDR3 DNA: TGTGCCAGCTCACCGACAGTGAACACTGAAGCTTTCTTT; CDR3 protein: CASSPTVNTEAFF
V gene: TRBV19; J gene: TRBJ1-1; D gene: .; clone size: .; CDR3 DNA: TGTGCCAGTAGTAGAAACAGTCGTCGGCCCAACACTGAAGCTTTCTTT; CDR3 protein: CASSRNSRRPNTEAFF
V gene: TRBV6-8; J gene: TRBJ1-4; D gene: .; clone size: .; CDR3 DNA: TGTGCCACGGGCGGAAAGCCTAATGAAAAACTGTTTTTT; CDR3 protein: CATGGKPNEKLFF
V gene: TRBV11-3; J gene: TRBJ2-3; D gene: .; clone size: few; CDR3 DNA: TGTGCCAGCAGCTTAAGGGGTGGCGCAGATACGCAGTATTTT; CDR3 protein: CASSLRGGADTQYF
V gene: TRBV11-3; J gene: TRBJ2-2; D gene: .; clone size: .; CDR3 DNA: TGTGCCAGCAGCCCGCCGCCTTTTTACGGGAGTAGCACCGGGGAGCTGTTTTTT; CDR3 protein: CASSPPPFYGSSTGELFF
V gene: TRBV6-8; J gene: TRBJ2-1; D gene: TRBD2; clone size: .; CDR3 DNA: TGTGCCATCTCAGGTCTAGCGGGATCGTTCGCCAATGAGCAGTTCTTC; CDR3 protein: CAISGLAGSFANEQFF
V gene: TRBV28; J gene: TRBJ1-5; D gene: TRBD1; clone size: few; CDR3 DNA: TGTGCCAGTCTAAACAGGGGGCCGAATCAGCCCCAGCATTTT; CDR3 protein: CASLNRGPNQPQHF
V gene: TRBV29-1; J gene: TRBJ1-5; D gene: .; clone size: .; CDR3 DNA: TGCAGCGTTGAAGAGGGGAGGCATCCTCAGCCCCAGCATTTT; CDR3 protein: CSVEEGRHPQPQHF
V gene: TRBV29-1; J gene: TRBJ2-3; D gene: TRBD2; clone size: .; CDR3 DNA: TGCAGCGTGGACCAGACTAGCGGGAGAGCACGCACAGATACGCAGTATTTT; CDR3 protein: CSVDQTSGRARTDTQYF
V gene: TRBV7-6; J gene: TRBJ1-2; D gene: TRBD1; clone size: once; CDR3 DNA: TGTGCCAGCAGCAAGGACAGGGGGTCTAACTATGGCTACACCTTC; CDR3 protein: CASSKDRGSNYGYTF
V gene: TRBV11-3; J gene: TRBJ1-2; D gene: .; clone size: .; CDR3 DNA: TGTGCCAGCAGCTTGGACGGGCGTCGTTTGAGGTACACCTTC; CDR3 protein: CASSLDGRRLRYTF
V gene: TRBV7-1; J gene: TRBJ2-5; D gene: .; clone size: .; CDR3 DNA: TGTGCCAGTAACCGCCGGAGGCAAGAGACCCAGTACTTC; CDR3 protein: CASNRRRQETQYF
V gene: TRBV30; J gene: TRBJ1-3; D gene: .; clone size: .; CDR3 DNA: TGTGCCTGGAGTGTGGGGACAACTGGAAACACCATATATTTT; CDR3 protein: CAWSVGTTGNTIYF
V gene: TRBV19; J gene: TRBJ2-1; D gene: .; clone size: .; CDR3 DNA: TGTGCCAGTAGAACCGGAGCGGGCTACAATGAGCAGTTCTTC; CDR3 protein: CASRTGAGYNEQFF
V gene: TRBV5-1; J gene: TRBJ2-5; D gene: TRBD1; clone size: few; CDR3 DNA: TGCGCCAGCAGCTTGAGGGACAGGGCCCAAGAGACCCAGTACTTC; CDR3 protein: CASSLRDRAQETQYF
V gene: TRBV29-1; J gene: TRBJ2-1; D gene: .; clone size: .; CDR3 DNA: TGCAGCGTTGCCCGGTCCCCTAATGAGCAGTTCTTC; CDR3 protein: CSVARSPNEQFF
V gene: TRBV7-6; J gene: TRBJ1-2; D gene: TRBD1; clone size: .; CDR3 DNA: TGTGCCAGCAGCCATTTGGGGATGCCTGGACAGGGGTTTTTTTTGGGCTACACCTTC; CDR3 protein: CASSHLGMPGQGFFLGYTF
V gene: TRBV25-1; J gene: TRBJ2-3; D gene: .; clone size: .; CDR3 DNA: TGTGCCAGCAGTGAAATGATTAGCACAGATACGCAGTATTTT; CDR3 protein: CASSEMISTDTQYF
V gene: TRBV11-3; J gene: TRBJ1-6; D gene: .; clone size: .; CDR3 DNA: TGTGCCAGCGTGGACTCTCGCGCCAGTCGTTATTCACCCCTCCACTTT; CDR3 protein: CASVDSRASRYSPLHF
V gene: TRBV9; J gene: TRBJ1-4; D gene: .; clone size: .; CDR3 DNA: TGTGCCAGCAGTGGCCTCAGGGGTGAAAAACTGTTTTTT; CDR3 protein: CASSGLRGEKLFF
V gene: TRBV19; J gene: TRBJ2-1; D gene: .; clone size: few; CDR3 DNA: TGTGCCAGTAGTATCGCGGGTAATGAGCAGTTCTTC; CDR3 protein: CASSIAGNEQFF
V gene: TRBV18; J gene: TRBJ2-1; D gene: .; clone size: .; CDR3 DNA: TGTGCCAGCTCACCCAGTTTAGTGAGCTCCTACAATGAGCAGTTCTTC; CDR3 protein: CASSPSLVSSYNEQFF
V gene: TRBV6-8; J gene: TRBJ2-3; D gene: TRBD2; clone size: few; CDR3 DNA: TGTGCCAGCAGTTACTCCGTTTTGGCGGGAGGCACAGATACGCAGTATTTT; CDR3 protein: CASSYSVLAGGTDTQYF
V gene: TRBV5-1; J gene: TRBJ2-2; D gene: TRBD1; clone size: .; CDR3 DNA: TGCGCCAGCTCGACAGGGGACACGAACACCGGGGAGCTGTTTTTT; CDR3 protein: CASSTGDTNTGELFF
V gene: TRBV14; J gene: TRBJ2-1; D gene: .; clone size: .; CDR3 DNA: TGTGCCAGCAGCCAAGTATGGAGGCATGAGCAGTTCTTC; CDR3 protein: CASSQVWRHEQFF
V gene: TRBV28; J gene: TRBJ2-1; D gene: TRBD1; clone size: .; CDR3 DNA: TGTGCCAGCAGCTTCACCCAACGACAGGGGAGGTACAATGAGCAGTTCTTC; CDR3 protein: CASSFTQRQGRYNEQFF
V gene: TRBV7-6; J gene: TRBJ2-5; D gene: TRBD2; clone size: .; CDR3 DNA: TGTGCCAGCAGCCACCCCCTAGCGGGGGGGCTACAAGAGACCCAGTACTTC; CDR3 protein: CASSHPLAGGLQETQYF
V gene: TRBV15; J gene: TRBJ2-1; D gene: .; clone size: .; CDR3 DNA: TGTGCCACCAGCAGAGGAAACCTCTACAATGAGCAGTTCTTC; CDR3 protein: CATSRGNLYNEQFF
V gene: TRBV6-1; J gene: TRBJ1-2; D gene: .; clone size: .; CDR3 DNA: TGTGCCAGCAGTGAAGCGTTTGACCTCAGGTTTAGCTACACCTTC; CDR3 protein: CASSEAFDLRFSYTF
V gene: TRBV11-3; J gene: TRBJ2-3; D gene: TRBD1; clone size: .; CDR3 DNA: TGTGCCAGCAGCTCAGACAGGGTCTCAGATACGCAGTATTTT; CDR3 protein: CASSSDRVSDTQYF
V gene: TRBV18; J gene: TRBJ1-5; D gene: .; clone size: .; CDR3 DNA: TGTGCCAGCCACACGGACAGCATCAATCAGCCCCAGCATTTT; CDR3 protein: CASHTDSINQPQHF
V gene: TRBV4-1; J gene: TRBJ1-2; D gene: .; clone size: .; CDR3 DNA: TGCGCCAGCAGCCAAGACAGACAGCGAAATAACTATGGCTACACCTTC; CDR3 protein: CASSQDRQRNNYGYTF
V gene: TRBV6-8; J gene: TRBJ2-3; D gene: TRBD1; clone size: .; CDR3 DNA: TGTGCCAGCAGTTACGCCGGGACAGGGAATGCAGATACGCAGTATTTT; CDR3 protein: CASSYAGTGNADTQYF